The source of this TCR beta chain is a study of blood T cell repertoires in COVID-19. Germline V gives CDR1 MDHEN, CDR2 SYDVKM. The V end was cut by 2 bases, the J end by 4 bases, with 7 bases between. There are 13 residues in the CDR3. As originally analysed: By means of reference gene primer amplification, nucleated cell counts were estimated. Assay: immunoSEQ multiplex PCR; the TCRdb copy retains only in-frame clones and omits some. The V and J calls and clone size were taken over from that table, and D and trimming were inferred from the DNA. The sample consists of 250,000 to 300,000 clones, around 83% of them appearing once.

The receptor's source is a man older than 75 with acute or convalescent COVID-19. The chain is built from TRBV28 and TRBJ2-3, with D perhaps matching TRBD1 (5 bases). The sample comprised peripheral blood. In DNA, the CDR3 is TGTGCCAGCAGTTTACAGGGTCCAGATACGCAGTATTTT. Residues: CASSLQGPDTQYF.